This T cell receptor beta chain originates from a study of early stage breast cancer tumors. In the study overall: Around 10-fold was the mean read coverage per sample. Whole-study findings and limits: Chain pairing and CD4, CD8 or FOXP3 expression were not captured. Most shared enriched TCRB sequences were commonly generated ones.

This clone came up once. The target antigen is unknown. Germline V gives CDR1 SNHLY, CDR2 FYNNEI. V gave up 4 bases and J gave up 7 bases, with 5 bases separating them. There are 11 residues in the CDR3. Each sample had two DNA replicates, approximately 0.49 ug blood or 1.5 ug tissue. This table comes from immunoSEQ multiplex PCR, and its TCRdb copy is limited to in-frame clones, with some not included. The table lists just over 70,000 clones, around 85% of them singletons. The sample consisted of blood. The chain recombines TRBV2 with TRBJ2-1; no reliable D call. The TCR originated in a person in their sixties with breast cancer. The CDR3 sequence: CASSGRNEQFF. Here the CDR3 DNA reads TGTGCCAGCAGTGGGCGAAATGAGCAGTTCTTC.